A single sample is the source of the 23 T cell receptor beta chains below, sequenced in a study of cytomegalovirus exposure and HLA in healthy donors. PCR employed 60 Vbeta and 13 Jbeta primers. TCRdb's table, derived via immunoSEQ multiplex PCR, lists solely in-frame clones and lacks some. The sample shows more than 110,000 clones, over 70% of them seen only once. The specimen sequenced was PBMCs. The receptors derive from a man aged 18-30 years in good health and CMV-seronegative.

This clone was observed a handful of times. This sequence joins TRBV6-6 and TRBJ1-4, with D perhaps TRBD1 (6 bases). The V gene's germline CDR1 is MNHNY and CDR2 SVGAGI (reference sequence). V lost 5 bases, J lost 4 bases, and 17 bases lay in between. This CDR3 has 16 residues. CDR3 residues: CASSKNQGGGNEKLFF. In DNA form, the CDR3 reads TGTGCCAGCAGTAAAAACCAAGGGGGTGGTAATGAAAAACTGTTTTTT.

The chain carries TRBV7-2 and TRBJ1-6, with a weak D call TRBD1 (5 bases). V was cut by 3 bases and J by 9 bases, with 12 bases left in between. CDR1 and CDR2 from the germline V gene are SGHTA and FQGNSA. The CDR3 spans 14 residues. CDR3 sequence: CASSFIQDGSPLHF. CDR3 sequence (DNA): TGTGCCAGCAGCTTTATACAGGACGGTTCACCCCTCCACTTT.

This clone was observed once. The chain couples TRBV19 to TRBJ1-5, with 8 bases that match TRBD1. The CDR3 runs to 16 residues. The V gene's germline CDR1 is LNHDA and CDR2 SQIVND (reference sequence). Trimming took 1 base from V and 4 from J; bases not matched to a gene: 6. CDR3 bases: TGTGCCAGTAGTATAGTACGGACAGGGAGGAATCAGCCCCAGCATTTT. The encoded protein is CASSIVRTGRNQPQHF.

This rearrangement joins TRBV7-2 to TRBJ1-5, with a tentative D call TRBD1 (5 bases). The CDR3 is 15 residues long. Trimming took 5 bases from V and 4 from J, leaving 15 bases between them. Germline-derived CDR1 and CDR2 are SGHTA and FQGNSA. The DNA of the CDR3 is TGTGCCAGCAGCCCACAAACAGGAGAAAATCAGCCCCAGCATTTT. As protein: CASSPQTGENQPQHF.

This chain connects TRBV5-1 to TRBJ2-6; possible D gene TRBD2, 7 bases. V lost 0 bases, J lost 0 bases, and 13 bases lay in between. This CDR3 is built from 18 residues. Germline CDR1 and CDR2: SGHRS and YFSETQ. CDR3 amino acids: CASSLAGGPTSGANVLTF. The CDR3 coding sequence is TGCGCCAGCAGCTTGGCGGGGGGCCCCACCTCTGGGGCCAACGTCCTGACTTTC.

This CDR3 is CASSQRSSYNEQFF. The CDR3 DNA reads as TGTGCCAGCAGTCAGAGGAGCTCCTACAATGAGCAGTTCTTC. This chain connects TRBV2 to TRBJ2-1; D unclear. V was clipped by 5 bases and J by 0 bases, with 8 bases between them. In germline, CDR1 is SNHLY, CDR2 FYNNEI. This CDR3 contains 14 residues.

This clone has a handful of counts. This sequence joins TRBV6-6 and TRBJ1-1; TRBD1 is a possible D gene (6 bases). CDR1 and CDR2 from the germline V gene are MNHNY and SVGAGI (reference sequence). There are 11 residues in the CDR3. CDR3 DNA: TGTGCAGGACAGTCGAACACTGAAGCTTTCTTT. Amino acids: CAGQSNTEAFF.

V usage is TRBV7-9 and J usage is TRBJ1-3, with TRBD1 matching 9 bases. This CDR3 spans 15 amino acids. V trimming: 5 bases; J trimming: 3 bases; junction bases outside the gene matches: 5. From germline, CDR1 is SEHNR and CDR2 FQNEAQ (reference sequence). This CDR3 reads CASSTGQGYGNTIYF. In DNA form, the CDR3 reads TGTGCCAGCAGCACGGGACAGGGATATGGAAACACCATATATTTT.

The chain links TRBV25-1 to TRBJ1-2; D not resolved. The CDR3 consists of 12 residues. The germline V and J ends were trimmed by 8 bases and 3 bases, with 10 bases remaining between them. Germline CDR1 MGHDK, CDR2 SYGVNS. CDR3 amino acids: CASQAGYYGYTF. Here the CDR3 DNA reads TGTGCCAGCCAAGCGGGGTACTATGGCTACACCTTC.

The gene calls are TRBV4-1 and TRBJ1-4; D is unresolved. CDR3 length equals 16 residues. The germline V gene encodes CDR1 MGHRA and CDR2 YSYEKL. Trimming removed 0 bases from V and 8 bases from J, with 16 bases in between. The CDR3 sequence: CASSQEFEGRREKLFF. The CDR3 DNA sequence: TGCGCCAGCAGCCAAGAGTTCGAGGGTAGAAGGGAAAAACTGTTTTTT.

The chain links TRBV7-9 to TRBJ1-2; 7 bases are a match to TRBD1. Unmatched junction bases numbered 7, after V lost 4 bases and J lost 2 bases. CDR1 SEHNR and CDR2 FQNEAQ come from the germline V gene (reference sequence). The CDR3 spans 15 residues. CDR3 DNA sequence: TGTGCCAGCAGCTACTACGACAGGGAAAACTATGGCTACACCTTC. This codes for CASSYYDRENYGYTF.

V and J are TRBV7-2 and TRBJ1-6; TRBD1 is a possible D gene (5 bases). This CDR3 spans 16 amino acids. Deletions cut 2 bases from V and 7 bases from J, with 15 bases between. The V gene's germline CDR1 is SGHTA and CDR2 FQGNSA. CDR3 loop: CASSLRQKTANSPLHF. The CDR3 bases are TGTGCCAGCAGCTTACGGCAGAAGACAGCAAATTCACCCCTCCACTTT.

The CDR3 loop is CSVAGGTSNTGELFF. The CDR3 nucleotides are TGCAGCGTTGCTGGGGGGACCTCGAACACCGGGGAGCTGTTTTTT. This chain uses TRBV29-1 with TRBJ2-2; possibly TRBD2 for D (6 bases). The CDR3 runs 15 residues. Trimming removed 4 bases at V and 0 bases at J, with 12 bases between. From germline, CDR1 is SQVTM and CDR2 ANQGSEA.

J is TRBJ2-2 and V is TRBV9; possibly TRBD1 for D (6 bases). V was clipped by 0 bases and J by 4 bases, with 10 bases between them. Germline assignment: CDR1 SGDLS and CDR2 YYNGEE. The CDR3 is 15 residues long. The CDR3 spells CASSVVQGSTGELFF. The CDR3 DNA reads as TGTGCCAGCAGCGTAGTCCAGGGGAGCACCGGGGAGCTGTTTTTT. Variable domain in full (rest from reference TRBV9 and TRBJ2-2): DSGVTQTPKHLITATGQRVTLRCSPRSGDLSVYWYQQSLDQGLQFLIQYYNGEERAKGNILERFSAQQFPDLHSELNLSSLELGDSALYFCASSVVQGSTGELFFGEGSRLTVL.

This chain joins TRBV7-9 and TRBJ1-2; no firm D call. Trimming shortened V by 0 bases and J by 3 bases, and 14 bases separated the two germline ends. This CDR3 is built from 16 residues. Germline assignment: CDR1 SEHNR and CDR2 FQNEAQ (reference sequence). The CDR3 sequence: CASSLAAGRGHYGYTF. The DNA for the CDR3 is TGTGCCAGCAGCTTAGCCGCCGGGAGAGGGCACTATGGCTACACCTTC.

This clone was observed a single time. This sequence joins TRBV2 and TRBJ1-4, with unresolved D. V was clipped by 4 bases and J by 7 bases, with 10 bases between them. Per the germline V gene, CDR1 is SNHLY and CDR2 is FYNNEI. The CDR3 has 13 amino acids. The CDR3 protein is CASSGLATEKLFF. The CDR3 DNA is TGTGCCAGCAGTGGGTTAGCGACTGAAAAACTGTTTTTT.

Only a few counts were recorded for this clone. The chain's CDR3 is CASSLRGQAPNQPQHF. The CDR3 region has the DNA TGTGCCAGCAGCTTGAGGGGACAGGCGCCCAATCAGCCCCAGCATTTT. This sequence joins TRBV5-6 and TRBJ1-5; TRBD1 matches at 8 bases. J was trimmed by 3 bases and V by 1 base; bases with no gene match: 6. CDR3 length: 16 residues. Per germline, CDR1 SGHDT and CDR2 YYEEEE.

The chain uses TRBV14 and TRBJ2-5; a possible D gene is TRBD1 (6 bases). CDR1 SGHDN and CDR2 FVKESK come from the germline V gene. The CDR3 length is 13 residues. V was pared by 2 bases and J by 3 bases, with 7 bases between. The CDR3 DNA is TGTGCCAGCAGCCAACCAGGGGAAGAGACCCAGTACTTC. This codes for CASSQPGEETQYF.

This sequence joins TRBV19 and TRBJ1-6; 8 bases line up with TRBD1. Unmatched junction bases numbered 8, after V lost 7 bases and J lost 9 bases. The CDR3 runs to 14 residues. Per the germline V gene, CDR1 is LNHDA and CDR2 is SQIVND (reference sequence). CDR3 nucleotide sequence: TGTGCCAGTAACCCCCAGCAGGGGGCTTCACCCCTCCACTTT. It is translated as CASNPQQGASPLHF.

V gene TRBV5-5 combines with J gene TRBJ1-5; D perhaps matches TRBD1 (6 bases). The CDR3 extends over 14 amino acids. Germline V gives CDR1 SGHKS, CDR2 YYEKEE (reference sequence). Trimming shortened V by 4 bases and J by 7 bases, and 15 bases separated the two germline ends. The CDR3 here is CASSVDSFQQPQHF. CDR3 in DNA: TGTGCCAGCAGCGTGGACAGTTTTCAACAGCCCCAGCATTTT.

The rearrangement joins TRBV5-1 to TRBJ1-1, with TRBD1 as a possible D gene (6 bases). The CDR3 has 13 residues. Trimming cost V 1 base and J 5 bases, with 9 bases left between them. CDR1 is SGHRS and CDR2 is YFSETQ in the germline V gene. The CDR3 DNA sequence: TGCGCCAGCAGCTTGACAGGGCAAACTGAAGCTTTCTTT. It yields the protein CASSLTGQTEAFF.

The rearrangement joins TRBV4-2 to TRBJ1-1, with 7 positions matching TRBD1. V lost 2 bases, J lost 2 bases, and 8 bases stayed unmatched. This CDR3 region has 16 residues. The V gene's germline CDR1 is LGHNA and CDR2 YNFKEQ. The chain's CDR3 is CASSQRNGTANTEAFF. DNA of the CDR3: TGTGCCAGCAGCCAAAGGAACGGGACAGCAAACACTGAAGCTTTCTTT.

The chain combines TRBV30 with TRBJ2-7; TRBD1 aligns across 8 bases. The germline CDR1 and CDR2 sequences are GTSNPN and SVGIG (reference sequence). The length of the CDR3 is 12 residues. The ends lost 8 bases at V and 3 bases at J; junction bases unmatched: 6. CDR3 protein: CATDRGGYEQYF. CDR3 in DNA: TGTGCCACAGACAGGGGAGGCTACGAGCAGTACTTC.